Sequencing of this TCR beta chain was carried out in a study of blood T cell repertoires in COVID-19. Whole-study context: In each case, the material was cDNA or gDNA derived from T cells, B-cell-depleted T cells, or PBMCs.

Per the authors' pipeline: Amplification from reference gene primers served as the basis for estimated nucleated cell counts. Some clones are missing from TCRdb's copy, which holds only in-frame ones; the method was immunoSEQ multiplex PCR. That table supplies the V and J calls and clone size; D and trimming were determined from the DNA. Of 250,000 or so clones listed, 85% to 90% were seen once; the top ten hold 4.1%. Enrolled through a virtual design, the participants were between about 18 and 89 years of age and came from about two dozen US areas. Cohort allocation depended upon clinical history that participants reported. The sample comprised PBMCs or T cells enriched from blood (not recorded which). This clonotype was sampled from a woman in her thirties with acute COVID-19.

In nucleotides, the CDR3 is TGTGCCAGCTCCCGCATGAGGGCAGAGGAATCGGGCCGTTTTGTTTCACCCCTCCACTTT. This translates into CASSRMRAEESGRFVSPLHF. The chain links TRBV18 to TRBJ1-6, with D uncertain. The V end lost 6 bases, the J end lost 9 bases, and 33 bases lay between the germline ends. CDR1 KGHSH and CDR2 LQKENI come from the germline V gene. The CDR3 is 20 residues long.